The clone carrying this T cell receptor beta chain was observed a single time. The sample comes from a study of CD8 T cells in Susac syndrome. Reverse transcription of about 0.5 to 1 ug RNA used random hexamers. In TCRdb, the immunoSEQ multiplex PCR reads were re-called with MiXCR into one record per CDR3 protein. The sample comprises about 110,000 distinct CDR3 sequences, about 95% of which are singletons, and around 0.1% rests with the top ten. Isolation of CD8+ and CD4+ T cells was performed negatively, whereas enrichment of TEMRA cells was done by FACS. The CDR3 length is 16 residues. The germline V and J ends were trimmed by 1 base and 6 bases, with 16 bases remaining between them. Germline V gene lookup returns CDR1 MNHNS and CDR2 SASEGT.

The source material was CD4+ T cells from PBMCs. This sequence originates from a human donor in good health. The V and J genes are TRBV6-1 and TRBJ1-5; a weak D match, TRBD1 (5 bases). The CDR3 is CASSEGRLRGGQPQHF. CDR3 in DNA: TGTGCCAGCAGTGAAGGACGTCTGAGGGGCGGTCAGCCCCAGCATTTT.